The rows below give T cell receptor beta chains drawn from one sample of a study of cytomegalovirus exposure and HLA in healthy donors. Data came from immunoSEQ multiplex PCR; TCRdb stores just in-frame clones and leaves some out. This table holds 150,000 to 200,000 clones, less than 80% found once. Sample: PBMCs. The receptor set was obtained from a man aged 35 to 55 in good health and CMV-seronegative. CDR3s include the opening cysteine and the closing phenylalanine or tryptophan. A D gene is named only where the DNA matches it firmly. The listing skips clone size in some rows; elsewhere it reads once, few, many or a size class.

J gene: TRBJ1-1
clone size: .
CDR3 length: 14
V gene: TRBV6-5
D gene: .
CDR3 protein: CASMRGRGASEAFF
CDR3 DNA: TGTGCCAGCATGCGGGGCAGAGGGGCAAGTGAAGCTTTCTTT

J gene: TRBJ1-4
clone size: .
CDR3 length: 15
V gene: TRBV27
D gene: TRBD1
CDR3 protein: CASSTRGATNEKLFF
CDR3 DNA: TGTGCCAGCAGTACCAGGGGGGCAACTAATGAAAAACTGTTTTTT

J gene: TRBJ2-1
clone size: .
CDR3 length: 11
V gene: TRBV30
D gene: .
CDR3 protein: CAAAFYNEQFF
CDR3 DNA: TGTGCCGCGGCCTTCTACAATGAGCAGTTCTTC

J gene: TRBJ2-5
clone size: .
CDR3 length: 13
V gene: TRBV11-2
D gene: .
CDR3 protein: CASSLEFGETQYF
CDR3 DNA: TGTGCCAGCAGCTTAGAGTTCGGAGAGACCCAGTACTTC

J gene: TRBJ2-7
clone size: .
CDR3 length: 15
V gene: TRBV9
D gene: TRBD2
CDR3 protein: CASSVGGGGAYEQYF
CDR3 DNA: TGTGCCAGCAGCGTAGGGGGCGGGGGGGCCTACGAGCAGTACTTC

J gene: TRBJ2-3
clone size: .
CDR3 length: 16
V gene: TRBV5-1
D gene: TRBD1
CDR3 protein: CASSPGDRGVTDTQYF
CDR3 DNA: TGCGCCAGCAGCCCGGGCGACAGGGGAGTCACAGATACGCAGTATTTT

J gene: TRBJ2-7
clone size: .
CDR3 length: 14
V gene: TRBV7-9
D gene: TRBD1
CDR3 protein: CSSSSDREPNEQYF
CDR3 DNA: TGTTCCAGCAGCTCGGACAGGGAACCTAACGAGCAGTACTTC

J gene: TRBJ2-1
clone size: few
CDR3 length: 14
V gene: TRBV7-3
D gene: TRBD2
CDR3 protein: CASSFAGEYNEQFF
CDR3 DNA: TGTGCCAGCAGCTTCGCGGGAGAGTACAATGAGCAGTTCTTC

J gene: TRBJ2-2
clone size: few
CDR3 length: 16
V gene: TRBV6-1
D gene: TRBD1
CDR3 protein: CASSEWGTEPTGELFF
CDR3 DNA: TGTGCCAGCAGTGAATGGGGGACAGAGCCTACCGGGGAGCTGTTTTTT

J gene: TRBJ2-3
clone size: few
CDR3 length: 15
V gene: TRBV7-3
D gene: .
CDR3 protein: CSSSLPNFSTDTQYF
CDR3 DNA: TGTTCCAGCAGCTTACCGAACTTTAGCACAGATACGCAGTATTTT

J gene: TRBJ2-7
clone size: .
CDR3 length: 16
V gene: TRBV12-1
D gene: .
CDR3 protein: CASISLAGFRSYEQYF
CDR3 DNA: TGTGCCAGCATCTCCCTAGCGGGATTCCGTTCCTACGAGCAGTACTTC

J gene: TRBJ2-7
clone size: .
CDR3 length: 15
V gene: TRBV19
D gene: .
CDR3 protein: CASSISSRGAFEQYF
CDR3 DNA: TGTGCCAGTAGTATCTCTTCCAGGGGAGCCTTCGAGCAGTACTTC

J gene: TRBJ2-2
clone size: .
CDR3 length: 13
V gene: TRBV2
D gene: TRBD1
CDR3 protein: CASRGQGTGELFF
CDR3 DNA: TGTGCCAGCAGGGGACAGGGTACCGGGGAGCTGTTTTTT

J gene: TRBJ1-1
clone size: .
CDR3 length: 16
V gene: TRBV27
D gene: TRBD1
CDR3 protein: CASSSQGAKGNTEAFF
CDR3 DNA: TGTGCCAGCAGTTCACAGGGGGCTAAGGGGAACACTGAAGCTTTCTTT

J gene: TRBJ1-2
clone size: .
CDR3 length: 11
V gene: TRBV29-1
D gene: .
CDR3 protein: CSVSRESGYTF
CDR3 DNA: TGCAGCGTTTCAAGGGAGAGTGGCTACACCTTC

J gene: TRBJ1-6
clone size: .
CDR3 length: 15
V gene: TRBV4-2
D gene: .
CDR3 protein: CASSQGVSGNSPLHF
CDR3 DNA: TGTGCCAGCAGCCAAGGGGTATCGGGTAATTCACCCCTCCACTTT

J gene: TRBJ2-7
clone size: .
CDR3 length: 14
V gene: TRBV19
D gene: TRBD1
CDR3 protein: CASSPGQGAYEQYF
CDR3 DNA: TGTGCCAGTAGTCCAGGACAGGGGGCCTACGAGCAGTACTTC

J gene: TRBJ2-7
clone size: .
CDR3 length: 16
V gene: TRBV29-1
D gene: TRBD2
CDR3 protein: CSVKGTSGSGDYEQYF
CDR3 DNA: TGCAGCGTTAAGGGGACTAGCGGGAGCGGGGACTACGAGCAGTACTTC

J gene: TRBJ1-1
clone size: few
CDR3 length: 14
V gene: TRBV6-1
D gene: TRBD1
CDR3 protein: CASRRDRSNTEAFF
CDR3 DNA: TGTGCCAGCAGAAGGGACAGATCGAACACTGAAGCTTTCTTT

J gene: TRBJ2-7
clone size: .
CDR3 length: 13
V gene: TRBV5-4
D gene: TRBD1
CDR3 protein: CASSRDREHEQYF
CDR3 DNA: TGTGCCAGCAGCCGGGACAGGGAGCACGAGCAGTACTTC

J gene: TRBJ2-3
clone size: .
CDR3 length: 13
V gene: TRBV29-1
D gene: TRBD1
CDR3 protein: CSGDRGGTDTQYF
CDR3 DNA: TGCAGCGGGGACAGGGGAGGCACAGATACGCAGTATTTT

J gene: TRBJ1-4
clone size: .
CDR3 length: 17
V gene: TRBV7-8
D gene: TRBD1
CDR3 protein: CASSSRPTGQEEEKLFF
CDR3 DNA: TGTGCCAGCAGCTCCCGACCCACGGGACAGGAGGAGGAAAAACTGTTTTTT

J gene: TRBJ2-4
clone size: .
CDR3 length: 15
V gene: TRBV18
D gene: .
CDR3 protein: CASSPSGLSKNIQYF
CDR3 DNA: TGTGCCAGCTCACCGTCAGGGCTATCCAAAAACATTCAGTACTTC

J gene: TRBJ2-2
clone size: .
CDR3 length: 15
V gene: TRBV5-4
D gene: TRBD1
CDR3 protein: CASSTGTGDTGELFF
CDR3 DNA: TGTGCCAGCAGCACCGGGACAGGAGACACCGGGGAGCTGTTTTTT

J gene: TRBJ2-3
clone size: few
CDR3 length: 15
V gene: TRBV6-5
D gene: TRBD2
CDR3 protein: CASRGGLAGTDTQYF
CDR3 DNA: TGTGCCAGCAGGGGGGGACTAGCGGGCACAGATACGCAGTATTTT

J gene: TRBJ1-3
clone size: .
CDR3 length: 14
V gene: TRBV29-1
D gene: .
CDR3 protein: CSVVRDRSGNTIYF
CDR3 DNA: TGCAGCGTTGTGAGAGATCGCTCTGGAAACACCATATATTTT

J gene: TRBJ2-6
clone size: few
CDR3 length: 18
V gene: TRBV5-4
D gene: .
CDR3 protein: CASSLPGTRGSGANVLTF
CDR3 DNA: TGTGCCAGCAGCTTGCCGGGAACTAGAGGCTCTGGGGCCAACGTCCTGACTTTC

J gene: TRBJ2-1
clone size: few
CDR3 length: 14
V gene: TRBV27
D gene: TRBD1
CDR3 protein: CASSFRDRGSEQFF
CDR3 DNA: TGTGCCAGCAGTTTCCGGGACAGGGGGAGTGAGCAGTTCTTC

J gene: TRBJ1-1
clone size: .
CDR3 length: 12
V gene: TRBV29-1
D gene: .
CDR3 protein: CSVRVTGGEAFF
CDR3 DNA: TGCAGCGTTCGCGTTACGGGGGGCGAAGCTTTCTTT

J gene: TRBJ2-3
clone size: .
CDR3 length: 15
V gene: TRBV5-4
D gene: .
CDR3 protein: CASSLGAGSKDTQYF
CDR3 DNA: TGTGCCAGCAGCTTGGGGGCTGGGTCAAAAGATACGCAGTATTTT

J gene: TRBJ1-1
clone size: once
CDR3 length: 15
V gene: TRBV5-8
D gene: .
CDR3 protein: CASSGRQATNTEAFF
CDR3 DNA: TGTGCCAGCAGCGGAAGACAGGCCACTAACACTGAAGCTTTCTTT